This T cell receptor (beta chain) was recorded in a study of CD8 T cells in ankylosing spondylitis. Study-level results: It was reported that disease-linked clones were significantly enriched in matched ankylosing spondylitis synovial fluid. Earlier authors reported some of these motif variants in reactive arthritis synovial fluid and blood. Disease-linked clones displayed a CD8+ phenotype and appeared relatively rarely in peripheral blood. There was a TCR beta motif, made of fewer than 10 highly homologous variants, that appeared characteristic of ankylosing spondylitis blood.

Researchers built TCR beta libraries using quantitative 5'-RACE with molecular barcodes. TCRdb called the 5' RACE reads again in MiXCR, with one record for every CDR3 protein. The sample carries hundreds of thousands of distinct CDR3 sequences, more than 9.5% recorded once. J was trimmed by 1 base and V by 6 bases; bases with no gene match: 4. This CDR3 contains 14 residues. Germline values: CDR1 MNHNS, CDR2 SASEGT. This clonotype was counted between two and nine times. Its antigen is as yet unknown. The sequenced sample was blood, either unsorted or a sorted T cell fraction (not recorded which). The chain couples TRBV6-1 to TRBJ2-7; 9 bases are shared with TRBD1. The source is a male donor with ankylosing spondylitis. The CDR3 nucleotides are TGTGCCAGCAGATCCGGGACAGGGTCCTACGAGCAGTACTTC. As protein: CASRSGTGSYEQYF.